This T cell receptor (beta chain) stems from a study of blood T cell repertoires in COVID-19. Assay: immunoSEQ multiplex PCR; the TCRdb copy retains only in-frame clones and omits some. The data hold 50,000 or so clones, with about 92% observed a single time. The sequencing input was peripheral blood. The TCR sequence derives from a human donor in a cohort sampled during active COVID-19.

CDR3 amino acids: CATSAGGSYNEQFF. The CDR3 coding sequence is TGTGCCACCAGTGCTGGCGGCTCCTACAATGAGCAGTTCTTC. The rearrangement links TRBV24-1 to TRBJ2-1; no firm D call. The CDR3 is 14 amino acids. In germline, CDR1 is KGHDR, CDR2 SFDVKD. Between the trimmed V and J ends, which lost 5 bases and 0 bases, there was a span of 7 bases.